The 32 T cell receptor beta chains reported below all come from one sample, sequenced in a study of regulatory T cells in long-lasting Graves disease. Combining iRepertoire HTBI primers with Arm-PCR of CDR3 regions, the authors built TCR beta libraries. TCRdb processed the multiplex PCR reads anew with MiXCR; each CDR3 protein has one entry. Here the sample spans 350,000 to 550,000 distinct CDR3 sequences, over 15% being singletons. Time point defined: newly diagnosed GD, antithyroid drugs for less than 3 months. PBMC-extracted RNA yielded the TCR library. The same data also went into a second study, on T cells in Graves' hyperthyroidism and ophthalmopathy.

This specimen consisted of peripheral blood mononuclear cells (PBMCs), obtained at new diagnosis, from a patient treated with antithyroid drugs. The receptor source for this set is a woman aged 18-35 years with Graves disease.

This clonotype came up a few times. CDR3 DNA: TGTGCCACCAGCAGGTCCCGACTAGCGGTCACAGATACGCAGTATTTT. It yields the protein CATSRSRLAVTDTQYF. The V call is TRBV15, the J call TRBJ2-3, with 9 bases aligning to TRBD2. CDR3 length equals 16 residues. Unmatched junction bases numbered 6, after V lost 3 bases and J lost 2 bases. CDR1 is LNHNV and CDR2 is YYDKDF in the germline V gene (reference sequence). The variable domain in full, completed from reference TRBV15 and TRBJ2-3, reads DAMVIQNPRYQVTQFGKPVTLSCSQTLNHNVMYWYQQKSSQAPKLLFHYYDKDFNNEADTPDNFQSRRPNTSFCFLDIRSPGLGDTAMYLCATSRSRLAVTDTQYFGPGTRLTVL.

This clonotype turned up a few times. The chain combines TRBV20-1 with TRBJ1-5, with TRBD1 identical over 7 bases. J was trimmed by 5 bases and V by 5 bases; bases with no gene match: 6. Germline V lookup: CDR1 DFQATT, CDR2 SNEGSKA (reference sequence). This CDR3 has 13 amino acids. The CDR3 bases are TGCAGTGCTGGCAGGGGGATAGATCAGCCCCAGCATTTT. This gives the protein CSAGRGIDQPQHF.

In this sample, this clonotype turned up many times. For the CDR3, the DNA is TGTGCCAGCAGTTATCCGGGACTAGCGGACGAGCAGTACTTC. As protein: CASSYPGLADEQYF. The rearrangement joins TRBV6-5 to TRBJ2-7; 11 nucleotides line up with TRBD2. The CDR3 loop spans 14 amino acids. Germline V CDR1 and CDR2: MNHEY, SVGAGI. The V segment lost 3 bases and the J segment 5 bases; nucleotides outside the gene matches: 3.

This clonotype came up many times. The chain combines TRBV19 with TRBJ2-7, with D possibly TRBD1 on 5 matching bases. Deletions cut 8 bases from V and 4 bases from J, with 12 bases between. CDR3 size: 12 residues. CDR1 and CDR2 (germline): LNHDA, SQIVND (reference sequence). CDR3 protein: CASQDKSYEQYF. The CDR3 DNA follows: TGTGCCAGTCAGGACAAGAGTTACGAGCAGTACTTC. Supplemented by reference TRBV19 and TRBJ2-7, the full variable domain reads DGGITQSPKYLFRKEGQNVTLSCEQNLNHDAMYWYRQDPGQGLRLIYYSQIVNDFQKGDIAEGYSVSREKKESFPLTVTSAQKNPTAFYLCASQDKSYEQYFGPGTRLTVT.

This clonotype was detected many times. The rearrangement joins TRBV12-3 or TRBV12-4 to TRBJ1-2; weak D call: TRBD1 (6 bases). This CDR3 has 16 residues. Trimming took off 5 bases at V and 2 bases at J, with 18 bases between the two ends. This chain's CDR3 is CASSATHGGLNYGYTF. CDR3 DNA: TGTGCCAGCAGTGCAACACACGGGGGGCTAAACTATGGCTACACCTTC.

The rearrangement joins TRBV20-1 to TRBJ2-7; 9 nucleotides line up with TRBD2. The V gene's germline CDR1 is DFQATT and CDR2 SNEGSKA (reference sequence). The CDR3 length is 16 residues. V shed 3 bases, J shed 3 bases, and the junction held 12 bases outside the gene matches. In DNA form, the CDR3 reads TGCAGTGCTAGGTATACCGGGACTAGCATGATCTACGAGCAGTACTTC. Its protein product is CSARYTGTSMIYEQYF.

A few counts support this clonotype. The chain is built from TRBV27 and TRBJ2-7, with 12 nucleotides matching TRBD1. CDR1 is MNHEY, CDR2 SMNVEV, per germline (reference sequence). The CDR3 is 15 amino acids. V shed 7 bases and J 3 bases; nucleotides not matched to a gene: 7. The CDR3 here is CASKLGQGAVYEQYF. The CDR3 nucleotides are TGTGCCAGCAAACTGGGACAGGGGGCTGTCTACGAGCAGTACTTC.

This chain links TRBV6-2 or TRBV6-3 with TRBJ2-3; D remains ambiguous. V was pared by 2 bases and J by 4 bases, with 10 bases between. Germline V gene lookup returns CDR1 MNHEY and CDR2 SVGEGT. The CDR3 spans 14 residues. CDR3 nucleotide sequence: TGTGCCAGCAGTTACACTTATGGGGCAGATACGCAGTATTTT. Protein: CASSYTYGADTQYF.

Details on this clonotype: A much larger clone lies one base from this, so it may be a read error. J is TRBJ2-5 and V is TRBV28; either TRBD1 or TRBD2 may fit D (5 bases each). The CDR3 is 15 residues long. In germline, CDR1 is MDHEN, CDR2 SYDVKM. Trimming removed 8 bases from V and 4 bases from J, with 20 bases in between. CDR3 sequence (DNA): TGTGCCAGCGGCTGGGACCGTGAAACGCTAGAGACCCAGTACTTC. Its protein product is CASGWDRETLETQYF.

About this clonotype: This could be a read error, since a much larger clone is one nucleotide away. The chain recombines TRBV6-1 with TRBJ2-5; TRBD2 aligns across 13 bases. CDR1 is MNHNS, CDR2 SASEGT, per germline. J was trimmed by 2 bases and V by 11 bases; bases with no gene match: 14. The CDR3 consists of 17 residues. The CDR3 nucleotides are TGTGCCGGCGGAACCGGGACTAGCGGGACTTTACAAGAGACCCAGTACTTC. Residues: CAGGTGTSGTLQETQYF.

This clonotype was recorded many times. The V gene is TRBV10-3, the J gene TRBJ2-1; a possible D gene is TRBD1 (6 bases). Germline CDR1 is ENHRY and CDR2 is SYGVKD. CDR3 length: 14 amino acids. Trimming stripped 7 bases from V and 4 bases from J, with 14 bases between. CDR3 protein: CAITPGQGYNEQFF. The DNA for the CDR3 is TGTGCCATCACCCCGGGACAAGGGTACAATGAGCAGTTCTTC.

There are a few counts of this clonotype. V and J are TRBV14 and TRBJ1-6; 12 bases are shared with TRBD1. With V trimmed by 4 bases and J by 10 bases, 2 bases remained unmatched. CDR1 SGHDN and CDR2 FVKESK come from the germline V gene. The CDR3 is 14 residues long. As DNA, the CDR3 is TGTGCCAGCAGCCGGGACAGGGGGCTCTCACCCCTCCACTTT. Its protein is CASSRDRGLSPLHF.

There are many counts of this clonotype. This chain joins TRBV7-2 and TRBJ1-5; no definite D call. Germline CDR1 is SGHTA and CDR2 is FQGNSA. CDR3 length: 14 amino acids. The V end lost 0 bases, the J end lost 0 bases, and 3 bases lay between the germline ends. CDR3 residues: CASSLAPSNQPQHF. CDR3 in DNA: TGTGCCAGCAGCTTAGCCCCTAGCAATCAGCCCCAGCATTTT.

In this sample, this clonotype turned up many times. The chain links TRBV3-1 to TRBJ2-1; D is perhaps TRBD2 (6 bases). There are 16 residues in the CDR3. Germline CDR1 reads LGHDT; CDR2 reads YNNKEL (reference sequence). V was pared by 0 bases and J by 4 bases, with 13 bases between. CDR3 protein: CASSQEQMAGYNEQFF. CDR3 nucleotides: TGTGCCAGCAGCCAAGAGCAAATGGCGGGGTACAATGAGCAGTTCTTC.

This clonotype was recorded a few times. CDR3 nucleotide sequence: TGCGCCAGCAGCCAAGTTGCCTCAGGGGTTCCCCTCCACTTT. Translating it yields CASSQVASGVPLHF. The rearrangement links TRBV4-1 to TRBJ1-6, with D perhaps matching TRBD1 (6 bases). Looked up from germline, CDR1 is MGHRA and CDR2 is YSYEKL. Trimming removed 1 base at V and 13 bases at J, with 14 bases between. CDR3 length equals 14 residues.

In DNA, the CDR3 is TGTGCCAGCAGCGGCGGACTAGCGGGAGAGGATGAGCAGTTCTTC. Protein: CASSGGLAGEDEQFF. The chain links TRBV9 to TRBJ2-1; TRBD2 matches at 13 bases. The CDR3 is made up of 15 amino acids. The germline V gene encodes CDR1 SGDLS and CDR2 YYNGEE. The trim removed 3 bases at V and 8 bases at J, leaving 5 bases unmatched.

This clonotype appeared many times. This chain uses TRBV5-1 with TRBJ2-7; perhaps TRBD1 as D (5 bases). Germline CDR1 reads SGHRS; CDR2 reads YFSETQ. The V end lost 2 bases, the J end lost 10 bases, and 19 bases lay between the germline ends. The CDR3 has 14 residues. CDR3 coding DNA: TGCGCCAGCAGCTTTGAGGCAGGGCGTTGGGAACAGTACTTC. This encodes CASSFEAGRWEQYF.

This clonotype was counted a few times. The genes are TRBV3-1 and TRBJ2-3; the match to TRBD2 covers 8 bases. J was trimmed by 7 bases and V by 0 bases; bases with no gene match: 9. Germline assignment: CDR1 LGHDT and CDR2 YNNKEL (reference sequence). The CDR3 totals 16 residues. The CDR3 reads CASSQDIGLALYTQYF. The CDR3 region has the DNA TGTGCCAGCAGCCAAGATATAGGACTAGCACTATATACGCAGTATTTT.

This clonotype was seen ten or more times. The genes are TRBV28 and TRBJ2-3; 8 bases agree with TRBD2. V was pared by 8 bases and J by 5 bases, with 12 bases of the junction left unmatched. Germline CDR1 reads MDHEN; CDR2 reads SYDVKM. The CDR3 has 15 amino acids. This CDR3 reads CASDPSGSLVDTQYF. The CDR3 region has the DNA TGTGCCAGCGACCCAAGCGGGAGCCTTGTAGATACGCAGTATTTT.

The chain recombines TRBV29-1 with TRBJ2-7; TRBD2 matches 11 bases. In germline, CDR1 is SQVTM, CDR2 ANQGSEA. This CDR3 comprises 16 residues. The ends lost 4 bases at V and 0 bases at J; junction bases unmatched: 8. In DNA, the CDR3 is TGCAGCGTTGTGGTTAGCGGGAGGGAATTCTCCTACGAGCAGTACTTC. This gives the protein CSVVVSGREFSYEQYF.

This chain links TRBV5-1 with TRBJ2-3, with D tentatively TRBD1 (5 bases). The CDR3 runs to 14 residues. The V gene's germline CDR1 is SGHRS and CDR2 YFSETQ. Between the trimmed V and J ends, which lost 2 bases and 8 bases, there was a span of 15 bases. The CDR3 DNA follows: TGCGCCAGCAGCTTACAGGAGAATCCAGGTACGCAGTATTTT. This sequence encodes CASSLQENPGTQYF. Complete variable domain (other parts from reference TRBV5-1 and TRBJ2-3): KAGVTQTPRYLIKTRGQQVTLSCSPISGHRSVSWYQQTPGQGLQFLFEYFSETQRNKGNFPGRFSGRQFSNSRSEMNVSTLELGDSALYLCASSLQENPGTQYFGPGTRLTVL.

The V call is TRBV20-1, the J call TRBJ1-5, with 8 bases aligning to TRBD1. The CDR3 sequence is 14 residues long. J gave up 1 base and V 5 bases, and 4 bases lay outside the gene matches. The germline V gene encodes CDR1 DFQATT and CDR2 SNEGSKA (reference sequence). CDR3 amino acids: CSAGQGNSNQPQHF. The DNA of the CDR3 is TGCAGTGCTGGACAGGGTAACAGCAATCAGCCCCAGCATTTT.

This clonotype turned up a few times. This chain uses TRBV20-1 with TRBJ2-1; D is uncertain. The CDR3 length is 15 residues. V was cut by 3 bases and J by 8 bases, with 20 bases left in between. CDR1 is DFQATT, CDR2 SNEGSKA, per germline (reference sequence). The CDR3 DNA reads as TGCAGTGCTAGCTGGAGAATCTCTGGCCGGGATGAGCAGTTCTTC. Translating gives CSASWRISGRDEQFF.

This clonotype showed up many times. The rearrangement joins TRBV29-1 to TRBJ1-1, with a possible D match to TRBD1 (6 bases). V was clipped by 8 bases and J by 3 bases, with 16 bases between them. The CDR3 contains 13 residues. In germline, CDR1 is SQVTM, CDR2 ANQGSEA. The CDR3 bases are TGCAGCCAGACAGGCCCTGGGGACACTGAAGCTTTCTTT. Translation: CSQTGPGDTEAFF. Supplemented by reference TRBV29-1 and TRBJ1-1, the full variable domain reads SAVISQKPSRDICQRGTSLTIQCQVDSQVTMMFWYRQQPGQSLTLIATANQGSEATYESGFVIDKFPISRPNLTFSTLTVSNMSPEDSSIYLCSQTGPGDTEAFFGQGTRLTVV.

This clonotype appeared many times. The J gene is TRBJ2-1, the V gene TRBV29-1, with no clear D. V lost 1 base and J lost 10, with 11 bases in between. Germline CDR1 and CDR2: SQVTM and ANQGSEA. CDR3 size: 12 residues. CDR3 region: CSVEVSTQEQFF. DNA for the CDR3: TGCAGCGTTGAAGTGTCGACACAGGAGCAGTTCTTC.

This clonotype was counted only a few times. The rearrangement uses TRBV7-6 and TRBJ2-7; unclear D gene. From germline, CDR1 is SGHVS and CDR2 FNYEAQ. Trimming pared 5 bases from V and 7 bases from J, leaving 21 bases between. There are 15 residues in the CDR3. The DNA of the CDR3 is TGTGCCAGCAGCCCCCAAGGTTGGGAACTGGGGGAGCAGTACTTC. It codes for CASSPQGWELGEQYF.

The chain employs TRBV29-1 and TRBJ2-1, with 11 nucleotides matching TRBD2. V shed 4 bases, J shed 6 bases, and the junction held 8 bases outside the gene matches. CDR3 length: 15 amino acids. CDR1 is SQVTM and CDR2 is ANQGSEA in the germline V gene. The CDR3 loop reads CSVASLAGVLNEQFF. The CDR3 nucleotides are TGCAGCGTTGCCTCACTAGCGGGAGTTCTCAATGAGCAGTTCTTC.

This clonotype has a count of ten or more. V and J are TRBV3-1 and TRBJ2-3; D is unclear. Per the germline V gene, CDR1 is LGHDT and CDR2 is YNNKEL (reference sequence). The CDR3 is 13 amino acids. The V end was cut by 4 bases, the J end by 3 bases, with 8 bases between. Written as DNA, the CDR3 is TGTGCCAGCAGCCTACTAACTACAGATACGCAGTATTTT. Protein: CASSLLTTDTQYF.

This rearrangement joins TRBV27 to TRBJ1-6; D is unresolved. Trimming took off 8 bases at V and 7 bases at J, with 9 bases between the two ends. CDR1 is MNHEY and CDR2 is SMNVEV in the germline V gene (reference sequence). The CDR3 covers 12 residues. CDR3 in amino acids: CASSPPNSPLHF. CDR3 in DNA: TGTGCCAGCTCTCCCCCGAATTCACCCCTCCACTTT.

This clonotype has ten or more counts. The chain recombines TRBV20-1 with TRBJ2-1; 10 nucleotides line up with TRBD2. This CDR3 comprises 13 residues. CDR1 is DFQATT and CDR2 is SNEGSKA in the germline V gene (reference sequence). V lost 6 bases and J lost 10; bases outside the gene matches: 9. This chain's CDR3 is CSALQREGGEQFF. In DNA, the CDR3 is TGCAGTGCGCTCCAGCGGGAGGGAGGGGAGCAGTTCTTC.

This clonotype has more than one count but fewer than ten. This chain links TRBV9 with TRBJ1-2; D remains ambiguous. The germline gives CDR1 SGDLS, CDR2 YYNGEE. V lost 5 bases, J lost 2 bases, and 7 bases lay in between. The length of the CDR3 is 12 residues. The CDR3 loop reads CASRGGNYGYTF. CDR3 bases: TGTGCCAGCAGGGGTGGAAACTATGGCTACACCTTC.

The chain combines TRBV28 with TRBJ1-6; TRBD1 might be the D (5 bases). Germline CDR1 MDHEN, CDR2 SYDVKM. Trimming took off 6 bases at V and 2 bases at J, with 14 bases between the two ends. The CDR3 runs to 16 residues. CDR3 coding DNA: TGTGCCAGCAGGCCGACAGTTTTAACCTATAATTCACCCCTCCACTTT. It yields the protein CASRPTVLTYNSPLHF.